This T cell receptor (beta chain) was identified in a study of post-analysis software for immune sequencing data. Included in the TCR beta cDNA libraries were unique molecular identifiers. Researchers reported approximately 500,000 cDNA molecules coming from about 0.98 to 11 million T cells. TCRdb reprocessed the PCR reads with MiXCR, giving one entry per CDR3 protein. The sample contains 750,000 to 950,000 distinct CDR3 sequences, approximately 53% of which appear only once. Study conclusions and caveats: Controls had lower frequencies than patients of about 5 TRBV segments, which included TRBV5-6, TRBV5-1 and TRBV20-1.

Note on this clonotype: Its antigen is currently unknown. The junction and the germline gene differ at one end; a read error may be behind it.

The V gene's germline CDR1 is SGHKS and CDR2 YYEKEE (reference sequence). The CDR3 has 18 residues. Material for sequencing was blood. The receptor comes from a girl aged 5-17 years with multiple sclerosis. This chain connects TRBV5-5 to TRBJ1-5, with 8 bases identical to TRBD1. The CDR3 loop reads CASNLALTGEMGNQPQHF. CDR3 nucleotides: TGTGCCAGCAACTTGGCCCTGACAGGGGAGATGGGCAATCAGCCCCAGCATTTT.